These 18 T cell receptor beta chains were all obtained from the same sample, sequenced in a study of human T cells and chemical hapten exposure. The sample's time point: patch test 1, 2 weeks after DPC sensitization. Treatment here: therapeutic diphenylcyclopropenone sensitization with weekly scalp DPC. Via MiXCR, TCRdb re-called the RACE reads, giving one row per CDR3 protein. The sample lists around 150,000 distinct CDR3 sequences, about 14% occurring once. The sequenced sample was whole blood, obtained in connection with sensitization to the hapten diphenylcyclopropenone (DPC). All receptors derive from a woman in her twenties or thirties with alopecia areata. Some clones in this sample may be carry-over from other donors' samples.

This clonotype was seen only a few times. The chain uses TRBV12-3 or TRBV12-4 and TRBJ1-1, with 9 bases matching TRBD1. The CDR3 extends over 13 amino acids. Germline trimming cut 4 bases from V and 6 bases from J; bases unmatched to any gene: 3. Here the CDR3 DNA reads TGTGCCAGCAGTTCGGACAGGGGTCCTGAAGCTTTCTTT. Protein: CASSSDRGPEAFF.

Only a few counts were recorded for this clonotype. The genes are TRBV7-9 and TRBJ2-3; the match to TRBD2 covers 8 bases. The length of the CDR3 is 15 residues. Germline lookup yields CDR1 SEHNR and CDR2 FQNEAQ (reference sequence). The junction had 8 bases not matched to a gene; V was cut back by 3 bases and J by 6 bases. The CDR3 coding sequence is TGTGCCAGCAGCTTCACAGGCAGCGGGGGTGATACGCAGTATTTT. Its protein is CASSFTGSGGDTQYF.

This chain links TRBV25-1 with TRBJ1-6, with TRBD1 matching 11 bases. The length of the CDR3 is 15 residues. V lost 6 bases to trimming and J lost 10 bases; unmatched junction nucleotides: 8. Germline lookup yields CDR1 MGHDK and CDR2 SYGVNS. The CDR3 sequence: CASREEDRGRSPLHF. In DNA form, the CDR3 reads TGTGCCAGCAGAGAGGAGGACAGGGGGCGATCACCCCTCCACTTT.

The table lists this clonotype with a few counts. V gene TRBV5-1 combines with J gene TRBJ2-1; 9 positions agree with TRBD1. The J segment lost 6 bases and the V segment lost 4 bases, leaving 8 bases of the junction unmatched. The germline gives CDR1 SGHRS, CDR2 YFSETQ. This CDR3 has 15 residues. CDR3 in DNA: TGCGCCAGCAGCGGGGACAGGGTAAGGCGCAATGAGCAGTTCTTC. Translation gives CASSGDRVRRNEQFF. Full variable domain (remainder filled in from reference TRBV5-1 and TRBJ2-1): KAGVTQTPRYLIKTRGQQVTLSCSPISGHRSVSWYQQTPGQGLQFLFEYFSETQRNKGNFPGRFSGRQFSNSRSEMNVSTLELGDSALYLCASSGDRVRRNEQFFGPGTRLTVL.

This clonotype appeared many times. The chain uses TRBV11-3 and TRBJ2-1, with TRBD2 matching 14 bases. The CDR3 totals 19 residues. After removal of 5 bases from V and 10 bases from J, the junction contained 19 bases not matched to a gene. Germline V gene lookup returns CDR1 SGHNT and CDR2 YENEEA. The DNA for the CDR3 is TGTGCCAGCAGCCTCCTAGGGACTAGCGGGAGTCGCGGAGATAGGGAGCAGTTCTTC. It encodes CASSLLGTSGSRGDREQFF.

This clonotype was counted only a few times. The chain combines TRBV29-1 with TRBJ2-1, with D perhaps matching TRBD1 (6 bases). The CDR3 runs 13 residues. V shed 5 bases and J shed 2 bases, with 10 bases lying between them. Germline V lookup: CDR1 SQVTM, CDR2 ANQGSEA. The CDR3 nucleotides are TGCAGCGTTAACCAGGGGACCTACAATGAGCAGTTCTTC. Translated, it gives CSVNQGTYNEQFF.

In this sample, this clonotype turned up many times. The chain links TRBV18 to TRBJ1-5; 7 bases fit TRBD1. The trim removed 3 bases at V and 3 bases at J, leaving 8 bases unmatched. There are 16 residues in the CDR3. Germline V CDR1 and CDR2: KGHSH, LQKENI. Here the CDR3 reads CASSPWDSGNNQPQHF. The CDR3 DNA sequence: TGTGCCAGCTCACCTTGGGACAGTGGGAACAATCAGCCCCAGCATTTT.

This chain joins TRBV28 and TRBJ1-2, with D uncertain. The CDR3 consists of 12 residues. Germline V lookup: CDR1 MDHEN, CDR2 SYDVKM. CDR3 nucleotides: TGTGTCACCCGGACGGGCAGCTATGGCTACACCTTC. Translated, it gives CVTRTGSYGYTF.

The chain employs TRBV6-5 and TRBJ2-3; no reliable D call. V dropped 2 bases and J dropped 1 base, with 10 bases sitting between them. This CDR3 is built from 15 residues. The germline CDR1 and CDR2 sequences are MNHEY and SVGAGI. DNA for the CDR3: TGTGCCAGCAGTTACCTCGGTAAACGCACAGATACGCAGTATTTT. This sequence encodes CASSYLGKRTDTQYF.

This clonotype was seen only a few times. The chain couples TRBV5-6 to TRBJ2-3; D unresolved. The CDR3 is 15 amino acids. Germline V gene lookup returns CDR1 SGHDT and CDR2 YYEEEE. V was pared by 0 bases and J by 2 bases, with 10 bases between. DNA of the CDR3: TGTGCCAGCAGCTTGGTGGGAATCTCCACAGATACGCAGTATTTT. Amino acid sequence: CASSLVGISTDTQYF.

The gene calls are TRBV28 and TRBJ2-1; 10 positions match TRBD2. Germline-derived CDR1 and CDR2 are MDHEN and SYDVKM. The CDR3 loop spans 15 amino acids. Trimming removed 10 bases from V and 10 bases from J; junction bases left unmatched: 16. The CDR3 sequence: CATTQTLAGVLEQFF. The CDR3 bases are TGTGCCACCACGCAGACCCTAGCGGGAGTCTTAGAGCAGTTCTTC.

The chain couples TRBV10-3 to TRBJ2-1; TRBD2 agrees at 11 bases. Unmatched junction bases numbered 6, after V lost 5 bases and J lost 9 bases. The CDR3 has 14 residues. Per germline, CDR1 ENHRY and CDR2 SYGVKD. This CDR3 reads CAISIGTSGSEQFF. For the CDR3, the DNA is TGTGCCATCAGTATCGGGACTAGCGGAAGTGAGCAGTTCTTC.

CDR3 region: CASRFREGLEETQYF. The CDR3 coding sequence is TGTGCCAGCAGATTTAGAGAAGGACTAGAAGAGACCCAGTACTTC. The chain recombines TRBV7-2 with TRBJ2-5; 7 bases are a match to TRBD2. CDR3 length: 15 amino acids. Germline lookup yields CDR1 SGHTA and CDR2 FQGNSA. Germline trimming cut 6 bases from V and 3 bases from J; bases unmatched to any gene: 10.

This clonotype has just a few counts. The V and J genes are TRBV25-1 and TRBJ2-7, with a possible D match to TRBD1 (6 bases). The CDR3 totals 15 residues. Germline V CDR1 and CDR2: MGHDK, SYGVNS. With 0 bases removed from V and 7 bases from J, the gap between germline ends came to 16 bases. Here the CDR3 DNA reads TGTGCCAGCAGTGAATATGGCCCGACAGGCGAGGAGCAGTACTTC. Protein: CASSEYGPTGEEQYF.

The chain recombines TRBV7-9 with TRBJ1-5, with TRBD1 as a possible D gene (5 bases). Germline lookup yields CDR1 SEHNR and CDR2 FQNEAQ (reference sequence). CDR3 size: 15 residues. The V and J ends lost 1 base and 5 bases respectively, with 12 bases between them. The CDR3 sequence: CASSLGSGVHQPQHF. CDR3 DNA sequence: TGTGCCAGCAGCTTAGGATCGGGGGTCCATCAGCCCCAGCATTTT.

The chain recombines TRBV7-8 with TRBJ2-3, with TRBD2 as a possible D gene (6 bases). The CDR3 is 15 residues long. With 5 bases removed from V and 4 bases from J, the gap between germline ends came to 16 bases. Germline V lookup: CDR1 SGHVS, CDR2 FQNEAQ. This CDR3 is CASSPNSGLPDTQYF. The CDR3 region has the DNA TGTGCCAGCAGCCCCAATTCGGGACTGCCAGATACGCAGTATTTT.

The chain combines TRBV4-1 with TRBJ1-5; 7 bases are shared with TRBD1. The CDR3 length is 17 residues. The germline V gene encodes CDR1 MGHRA and CDR2 YSYEKL. V trimming: 1 base; J trimming: 0 bases; junction bases outside the gene matches: 6. The CDR3 DNA reads TGCGCCAGCAGCCAAGCCGAGACAGGGTTTAGCAATCAGCCCCAGCATTTT. This codes for CASSQAETGFSNQPQHF.

This clonotype was counted only a few times. The chain recombines TRBV10-3 with TRBJ1-5; D might be TRBD1 (6 bases). V was clipped by 2 bases and J by 0 bases, with 20 bases between them. The germline V gene encodes CDR1 ENHRY and CDR2 SYGVKD. The CDR3 sequence is 19 residues long. This chain's CDR3 is CAISEKSLGGANSNQPQHF. DNA for the CDR3: TGTGCCATCAGTGAGAAAAGTTTAGGGGGAGCTAATAGCAATCAGCCCCAGCATTTT.